Following are 21 T cell receptor beta chains from one sample sequenced in a study of radiation and T cells in renal cell carcinoma. Produced via immunoSEQ multiplex PCR; TCRdb's table is partial and in-frame only. This table has 24,000 or so clones, around 57% appearing once. Treatment reported: treatment-naive control, cytoreductive nephrectomy. The source was tumor tissue, collected from a patient whose treatment was nephrectomy without radiotherapy. These receptors were collected from a human donor with renal cell carcinoma.

The gene calls are TRBV19 and TRBJ2-6; 8 bases agree with TRBD1. Per germline, CDR1 LNHDA and CDR2 SQIVND (reference sequence). With V trimmed by 5 bases and J by 1 base, 4 bases remained unmatched. The CDR3 length is 16 residues. The chain's CDR3 is CASSVYRGSGANVLTF. Here the CDR3 DNA reads TGTGCCAGTAGTGTATACAGGGGGTCTGGGGCCAACGTCCTGACTTTC.

This clone was seen a few times. The V gene is TRBV6-6, the J gene TRBJ1-5, with D possibly TRBD1 on 5 matching bases. CDR1 and CDR2 from the germline V gene are MNHNY and SVGAGI (reference sequence). Trimming removed 2 bases from V and 2 bases from J, with 10 bases in between. The CDR3 is 15 amino acids. The CDR3 reads CASSYGGSGNQPQHF. The CDR3 DNA reads TGTGCCAGCAGTTACGGGGGAAGCGGCAATCAGCCCCAGCATTTT.

This rearrangement joins TRBV4-1 to TRBJ1-2; TRBD1 matches at 10 bases. The CDR3 totals 15 residues. The germline V gene has CDR1 MGHRA and CDR2 YSYEKL. V trimming: 0 bases; J trimming: 7 bases; junction bases outside the gene matches: 5. The CDR3 region has the DNA TGCGCCAGCAGCCAAGACCAGGGGACAGGGGTTGGCTACACCTTC. Translation gives CASSQDQGTGVGYTF.

The chain is built from TRBV6-5 and TRBJ1-3; no reliable D call. The CDR3 totals 14 residues. Germline loops: CDR1 MNHEY, CDR2 SVGAGI. V lost 0 bases and J lost 4, with 7 bases in between. CDR3 DNA sequence: TGTGCCAGCAGTTACTCAGGGATGGGAAACACCATATATTTT. Its translation: CASSYSGMGNTIYF.

The V gene is TRBV19, the J gene TRBJ1-2; tentatively, D is TRBD1 (5 bases). Trimming left V 3 bases short and J 0 bases short, with 17 bases between. The CDR3 consists of 17 residues. Germline CDR1 LNHDA, CDR2 SQIVND (reference sequence). The DNA of the CDR3 is TGTGCCAGTAGTATTGCTTTCATCAGGGTCTCTAACTATGGCTACACCTTC. It specifies CASSIAFIRVSNYGYTF.

There are a few counts of this clone. V usage is TRBV19 and J usage is TRBJ1-5; tentative D call: TRBD1 (5 bases). Trimming stripped 5 bases from V and 1 base from J, with 15 bases between. Germline V gene data show CDR1 as LNHDA and CDR2 as SQIVND (reference sequence). CDR3 length: 16 amino acids. CDR3 in amino acids: CASSSGPSRSNQPQHF. The CDR3 nucleotides read TGTGCCAGTAGTTCGGGACCCTCCAGGAGCAATCAGCCCCAGCATTTT. The full variable domain, its missing parts supplied by reference TRBV19 and TRBJ1-5, is DGGITQSPKYLFRKEGQNVTLSCEQNLNHDAMYWYRQDPGQGLRLIYYSQIVNDFQKGDIAEGYSVSREKKESFPLTVTSAQKNPTAFYLCASSSGPSRSNQPQHFGDGTRLSIL.

This sequence joins TRBV20-1 and TRBJ1-2; D unresolved. Germline-derived CDR1 and CDR2 are DFQATT and SNEGSKA (reference sequence). This CDR3 comprises 11 residues. Trimming cost V 3 bases and J 1 base, with 3 bases left between them. The CDR3 bases are TGCAGTGCTAGTGATAACTATGGCTACACCTTC. Translating it yields CSASDNYGYTF.

The chain employs TRBV29-1 and TRBJ2-1, with 12 bases that match TRBD2. CDR1 and CDR2 (germline): SQVTM, ANQGSEA. This CDR3 region has 15 residues. V lost 2 bases and J lost 7; bases outside the gene matches: 6. CDR3 sequence reads: CSVEPSSGGANEQFF. CDR3 coding DNA: TGCAGCGTTGAACCTTCTAGCGGGGGGGCGAATGAGCAGTTCTTC.

The chain recombines TRBV7-6 with TRBJ2-1, with 10 bases aligning to TRBD1. Unmatched junction bases numbered 11, after V lost 5 bases and J lost 10 bases. The CDR3 has 15 amino acids. Germline CDR1 SGHVS, CDR2 FNYEAQ. CDR3 residues: CASSETGTGVKEQFF. The CDR3 DNA is TGTGCCAGCAGCGAGACCGGGACAGGGGTGAAGGAGCAGTTCTTC.

The chain uses TRBV19 and TRBJ2-4, with 9 nucleotides matching TRBD1. The trim removed 1 base at V and 0 bases at J, leaving 10 bases unmatched. Germline CDR1 is LNHDA and CDR2 is SQIVND (reference sequence). The CDR3 length is 19 residues. The CDR3 region is CASSIAGTGSQSAKNIQYF. DNA of the CDR3: TGTGCCAGTAGTATAGCCGGGACAGGGTCGCAGTCAGCCAAAAACATTCAGTACTTC.

The chain uses TRBV6-5 and TRBJ2-7, with 10 bases fitting TRBD1. The V gene end was trimmed by 5 bases and the J gene end by 3 bases; junction bases not matched to a gene: 4. This CDR3 is built from 14 residues. CDR1 is MNHEY, CDR2 SVGAGI, per germline. CDR3 coding DNA: TGTGCCAGCAGTACTCGGACAGGGGGCTACGAGCAGTACTTC. Translating it yields CASSTRTGGYEQYF.

On this clone itself: The identical CDR3 is also encoded by other nucleotide sequences in the sample. The V call is TRBV7-9, the J call TRBJ2-7, with D perhaps matching TRBD1 or TRBD2 (5 bases each). This CDR3 has 12 amino acids. The germline V and J ends were trimmed by 8 bases and 0 bases, with 8 bases remaining between them. Germline V lookup: CDR1 SEHNR, CDR2 FQNEAQ (reference sequence). The CDR3 nucleotides read TGTGCCAGCGGGGACGGCTCCTACGAGCAGTACTTC. Its protein is CASGDGSYEQYF.

The chain recombines TRBV7-6 with TRBJ2-1; perhaps TRBD2 as D (6 bases). The CDR3 sequence is 16 residues long. Germline V gene sequence: CDR1 SGHVS, CDR2 FNYEAQ. Trimming left V 5 bases short and J 1 base short, with 15 bases between. CDR3 bases: TGTGCCAGCAGCCCCCAGGGTGGGGGGTCCTACAATGAGCAGTTCTTC. Encoded protein: CASSPQGGGSYNEQFF.

The rearrangement links TRBV27 to TRBJ1-3; TRBD1 matches at 7 bases. Unmatched junction bases numbered 7, after V lost 4 bases and J lost 1 base. CDR1 is MNHEY and CDR2 is SMNVEV in the germline V gene (reference sequence). There are 16 residues in the CDR3. CDR3: CASSYRGFGSGNTIYF. The CDR3, as DNA: TGTGCCAGCAGTTACAGGGGTTTTGGGTCTGGAAACACCATATATTTT.

This clone was seen more than once but under ten times. The chain has TRBV7-9 and TRBJ1-1; D ambiguous. The CDR3 spans 13 residues. The V gene's germline CDR1 is SEHNR and CDR2 FQNEAQ (reference sequence). The V end was cut by 1 base, the J end by 7 bases, with 10 bases between. The CDR3 reads CASSLGGWDEAFF. In DNA form, the CDR3 reads TGTGCCAGCAGCTTAGGCGGGTGGGATGAAGCTTTCTTT.

This clone was seen a few times. V gene TRBV6-5 combines with J gene TRBJ1-2; D is unresolved. The CDR3 runs 14 residues. The V and J ends lost 5 bases and 4 bases respectively, with 14 bases between them. Germline CDR1 MNHEY, CDR2 SVGAGI. The CDR3 here is CASSGPEDLYGYTF. In DNA form, the CDR3 reads TGTGCCAGCAGTGGCCCGGAAGATCTCTATGGCTACACCTTC.

The table lists this clone with many counts. The gene calls are TRBV18 and TRBJ2-2, with 7 nucleotides matching TRBD1. Germline V gene lookup returns CDR1 KGHSH and CDR2 LQKENI. This CDR3 is built from 15 residues. The V and J ends lost 4 bases and 1 base, in that order; junction bases with no gene match: 3. CDR3 amino acids: CASSLDRLNTGELFF. The CDR3 nucleotides are TGTGCCAGCTCACTGGACAGGCTGAACACCGGGGAGCTGTTTTTT.

For the CDR3, the DNA is TGTGCCAGCAGCTTATACAGGGGGTCACCCCTCCACTTT. Translated, it gives CASSLYRGSPLHF. The V call is TRBV7-3, the J call TRBJ1-6; TRBD1 agrees at 8 bases. CDR1 SGHTA and CDR2 FQGTGA come from the germline V gene. CDR3 length: 13 amino acids. J gave up 10 bases and V 2 bases, and 1 base lay outside the gene matches.

This chain links TRBV10-3 with TRBJ1-5; 10 bases agree with TRBD1. In germline, CDR1 is ENHRY, CDR2 SYGVKD. This CDR3 has 13 residues. V gave up 6 bases and J gave up 8 bases; unmatched junction bases: 4. CDR3 loop: CAISGTGDEPQHF. CDR3 bases: TGTGCCATCAGCGGGACAGGGGACGAGCCCCAGCATTTT.

This chain joins TRBV2 and TRBJ1-5; the D is unclear. The germline gives CDR1 SNHLY, CDR2 FYNNEI. There are 13 residues in the CDR3. V lost 7 bases and J lost 2, with 9 bases in between. The CDR3 loop is CASTGEGNQPQHF. DNA for the CDR3: TGTGCCAGCACCGGGGAGGGCAATCAGCCCCAGCATTTT. The full variable domain, its missing parts supplied by reference TRBV2 and TRBJ1-5, is EPEVTQTPSHQVTQMGQEVILRCVPISNHLYFYWYRQILGQKVEFLVSFYNNEISEKSEIFDDQFSVERPDGSNFTLKIRSTKLEDSAMYFCASTGEGNQPQHFGDGTRLSIL.

The chain has TRBV29-1 and TRBJ2-5, with D unclear. Trimming took 6 bases from V and 5 from J, leaving 13 bases between them. The CDR3 is made up of 12 amino acids. CDR1 and CDR2 from the germline V gene are SQVTM and ANQGSEA. CDR3 sequence reads: CSVPDLVETQYF. CDR3 nucleotide sequence: TGCAGCGTCCCTGATTTGGTGGAGACCCAGTACTTC. Supplemented by reference TRBV29-1 and TRBJ2-5, the full variable domain reads SAVISQKPSRDICQRGTSLTIQCQVDSQVTMMFWYRQQPGQSLTLIATANQGSEATYESGFVIDKFPISRPNLTFSTLTVSNMSPEDSSIYLCSVPDLVETQYFGPGTRLLVL.